This is a list of T cell receptor beta chains from one sample in a study of radiation and T cells in renal cell carcinoma. Repertoires were generated with immunoSEQ multiplex PCR, while TCRdb's copy carries only in-frame clones and drops some. The repertoire consists of some 8,000 clones, with over 60% occurring once and the leading ten covering just over 20%. The sequences come from tumor tissue, collected from a patient whose treatment was nephrectomy without radiotherapy. Receptor source: a man aged 60 to 69 with renal cell carcinoma. Each CDR3 is given with its conserved first and last residue. The D gene is left open where the match is weak. Expanded clones get a size class; other rows say once, few or many, or leave the size out.

d_gene	j_gene	abundance	v_gene	CDR3aa	CDR3nt
.	TRBJ1-2	.	TRBV6-1	CASTLTDGYGYTF	TGTGCCAGCACCCTGACAGACGGCTATGGCTACACCTTC
.	TRBJ2-5	.	TRBV20-1	CSAGVGETQYF	TGCAGTGCCGGCGTAGGGGAGACCCAGTACTTC
.	TRBJ1-1	.	TRBV18	CASSLATDGTEAFF	TGTGCCAGCTCACTAGCGACAGATGGGACTGAAGCTTTCTTT
.	TRBJ1-1	medium-sized	TRBV6-5	CASSLEVNTEAFF	TGTGCCAGCAGTTTGGAAGTGAACACTGAAGCTTTCTTT
TRBD2	TRBJ2-3	few	TRBV2	CASSASSLAGGRGTQYF	TGTGCCAGCAGCGCCTCATCCCTAGCGGGGGGGCGAGGTACGCAGTATTTT
TRBD1	TRBJ2-5	.	TRBV6-1	CASKRQGTETQYF	TGTGCATCGAAGAGACAGGGTACGGAGACCCAGTACTTC
.	TRBJ1-6	.	TRBV21-1	CASSKDECQGDSPLHF	TGTGCCAGCAGCAAAGATGAGTGCCAGGGCGATTCACCCCTCCACTTT
TRBD1	TRBJ1-2	.	TRBV5-6	CASSPRDRDGYGYTF	TGTGCCAGCAGCCCCCGGGACAGGGATGGCTATGGCTACACCTTC
TRBD2	TRBJ2-3	once	TRBV27	CASSLYVLAGESQYF	TGTGCCAGCAGTTTATATGTACTAGCGGGAGAGTCGCAGTATTTT
.	TRBJ2-3	.	TRBV14	CASRGAGGDTQYF	TGTGCCAGCAGGGGCGCAGGAGGAGATACGCAGTATTTT
.	TRBJ1-3	few	TRBV2	CASSEAGQVNTIYF	TGTGCCAGCAGTGAAGCGGGACAAGTGAACACCATATATTTT
.	TRBJ1-2	.	TRBV7-3	CASSLTATGWVGYTF	TGTGCCAGCAGCTTAACGGCCACAGGATGGGTTGGCTACACCTTC
.	TRBJ2-4	.	TRBV6-5	CASSYGQRLAKNIQYF	TGTGCCAGCAGTTACGGTCAGCGGCTAGCCAAAAACATTCAGTACTTC
.	TRBJ1-5	few	TRBV6-1	CASSLGFSNQPQHF	TGTGCCAGCAGTCTAGGGTTTAGCAATCAGCCCCAGCATTTT
TRBD2	TRBJ2-1	.	TRBV7-3	CASSPGTSGNYEQFF	TGTGCCAGCAGCCCCGGGACTAGCGGGAACTATGAGCAGTTCTTC
.	TRBJ2-3	.	TRBV7-9	CASSWGVGDTQYF	TGTGCCAGCAGCTGGGGGGTCGGCGATACGCAGTATTTT
.	TRBJ2-2	.	TRBV5-1	CASSPIGTPTGELFF	TGCGCCAGCAGCCCTATCGGGACTCCTACCGGGGAGCTGTTTTTT
.	TRBJ2-3	.	TRBV11-2	CASSLEGGNTDTQYF	TGTGCCAGCAGCTTAGAAGGGGGGAACACAGATACGCAGTATTTT
.	TRBJ2-2	.	TRBV5-4	CASYGTRTGELFF	TGTGCCAGCTACGGGACACGAACCGGGGAGCTGTTTTTT
.	TRBJ2-7	few	TRBV5-4	CASSPPWQNEQYF	TGTGCCAGCAGCCCCCCTTGGCAGAACGAGCAGTACTTC
TRBD2	TRBJ2-4	.	TRBV12-5	CASGLRGGTTTYF	TGTGCTAGTGGTTTACGGGGGGGGACTACCACGTACTTC
.	TRBJ1-6	.	TRBV7-3	CASSLIGGPLHF	TGTGCCAGCAGCTTAATTGGGGGACCCCTCCACTTT
.	TRBJ2-5	.	TRBV11-2	CASSLELPRAAQETQYF	TGTGCCAGCAGCTTAGAATTACCCAGGGCTGCCCAAGAGACCCAGTACTTC
TRBD1	TRBJ1-2	.	TRBV10-3	CAISRGQGLETNYGYTF	TGTGCCATCAGTAGAGGACAGGGGTTAGAGACTAACTATGGCTACACCTTC
.	TRBJ2-3	.	TRBV7-2	CASSFLASTDTQYF	TGTGCCAGCAGCTTTCTAGCGAGCACAGATACGCAGTATTTT
TRBD1	TRBJ1-1	.	TRBV27	CASSVRGYSEAFF	TGTGCCAGCAGCGTCAGGGGGTACAGTGAAGCTTTCTTT
.	TRBJ2-1	.	TRBV7-2	CASSLKVGQFF	TGTGCCAGCAGCTTAAAGGTTGGGCAGTTCTTC
.	TRBJ1-1	.	TRBV7-2	CASSPTQRQATEAFF	TGTGCCAGCAGCCCCACCCAAAGACAGGCCACTGAAGCTTTCTTT
TRBD2	TRBJ2-7	.	TRBV28	CASRTGGKFYEQYF	TGTGCCAGCAGAACGGGAGGGAAGTTCTACGAGCAGTACTTC
TRBD1	TRBJ1-5	.	TRBV19	CASRPRQGSLGNQPQHF	TGTGCCAGTAGGCCTAGACAGGGGTCTTTAGGAAATCAGCCCCAGCATTTT
.	TRBJ1-2	few	TRBV11-3	CASTQRGRSYTF	TGTGCCAGCACCCAAAGAGGTAGAAGCTACACCTTC
.	TRBJ2-1	.	TRBV7-3	CASSSTRLDEQFF	TGTGCCAGCAGCTCGACTCGGTTGGATGAGCAGTTCTTC
.	TRBJ1-1	once	TRBV2	CASSVGSRNTEAFF	TGTGCCAGCAGTGTCGGGTCTCGAAACACTGAAGCTTTCTTT
.	TRBJ2-7	.	TRBV30	CAWVEEEGEQYF	TGTGCCTGGGTCGAGGAGGAAGGCGAGCAGTACTTC